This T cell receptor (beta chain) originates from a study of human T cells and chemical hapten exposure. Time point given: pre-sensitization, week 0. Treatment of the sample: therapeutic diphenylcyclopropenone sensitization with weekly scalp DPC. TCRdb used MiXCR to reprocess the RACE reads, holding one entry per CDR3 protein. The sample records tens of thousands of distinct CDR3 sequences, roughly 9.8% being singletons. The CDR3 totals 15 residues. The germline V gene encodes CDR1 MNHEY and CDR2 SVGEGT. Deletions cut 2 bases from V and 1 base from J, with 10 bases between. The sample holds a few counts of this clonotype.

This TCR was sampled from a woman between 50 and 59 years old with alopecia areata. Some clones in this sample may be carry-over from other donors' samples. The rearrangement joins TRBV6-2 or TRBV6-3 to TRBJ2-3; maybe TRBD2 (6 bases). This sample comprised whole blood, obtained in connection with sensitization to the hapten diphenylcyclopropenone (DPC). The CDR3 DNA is TGTGCCAGCAGTTACGGAGGGGCTCGCACAGATACGCAGTATTTT. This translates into CASSYGGARTDTQYF.